A single TCR beta chain is shown here with its context. The participants were between roughly 18 and 89 years old and came from 24 US areas. These data originate in a study of blood T cell repertoires in COVID-19. Overall study: The cDNA or gDNA used as material had been derived from T cells, B-cell-depleted T cells, or PBMCs.

The data were produced by immunoSEQ multiplex PCR, yet TCRdb's version contains in-frame clones alone and is incomplete. The sample holds approximately 82,000 clones, approximately 90% seen once. The V segment lost 8 bases and the J segment 5 bases; nucleotides outside the gene matches: 7. Germline assignment: CDR1 SNHLY and CDR2 FYNNEI. The CDR3 runs 13 residues. The J gene is TRBJ1-2, the V gene TRBV2; 8 bases agree with TRBD1. The receptor's source is a woman aged 50 to 60 with acute COVID-19. Sequenced material: PBMCs or T cells enriched from blood (not recorded which). DNA for the CDR3: TGTGCCAGCTCCGAGGACAGGGAGTATGGCTACACCTTC. Translated, it gives CASSEDREYGYTF.